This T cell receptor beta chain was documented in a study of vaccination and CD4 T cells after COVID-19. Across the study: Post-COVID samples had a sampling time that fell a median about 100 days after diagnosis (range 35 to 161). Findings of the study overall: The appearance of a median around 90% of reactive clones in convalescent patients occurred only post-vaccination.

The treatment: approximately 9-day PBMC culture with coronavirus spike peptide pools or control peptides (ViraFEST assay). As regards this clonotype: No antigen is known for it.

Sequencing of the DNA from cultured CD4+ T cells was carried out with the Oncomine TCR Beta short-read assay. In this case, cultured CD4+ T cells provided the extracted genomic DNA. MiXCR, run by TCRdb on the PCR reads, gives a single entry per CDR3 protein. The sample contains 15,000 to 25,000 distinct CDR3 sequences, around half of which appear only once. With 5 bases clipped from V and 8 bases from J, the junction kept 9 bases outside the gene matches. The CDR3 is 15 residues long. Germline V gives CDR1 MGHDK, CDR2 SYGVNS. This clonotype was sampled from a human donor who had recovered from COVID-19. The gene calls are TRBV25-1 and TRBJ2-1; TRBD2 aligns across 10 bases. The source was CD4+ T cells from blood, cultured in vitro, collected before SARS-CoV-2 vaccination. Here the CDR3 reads CASSLLAGDMYEQFF. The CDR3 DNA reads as TGTGCCAGCAGTCTGCTAGCGGGAGATATGTATGAGCAGTTCTTC. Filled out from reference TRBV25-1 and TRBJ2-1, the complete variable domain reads EADIYQTPRYLVIGTGKKITLECSQTMGHDKMYWYQQDPGMELHLIHYSYGVNSTEKGDLSSESTVSRIRTEHFPLTLESARPSHTSQYLCASSLLAGDMYEQFFGPGTRLTVL.